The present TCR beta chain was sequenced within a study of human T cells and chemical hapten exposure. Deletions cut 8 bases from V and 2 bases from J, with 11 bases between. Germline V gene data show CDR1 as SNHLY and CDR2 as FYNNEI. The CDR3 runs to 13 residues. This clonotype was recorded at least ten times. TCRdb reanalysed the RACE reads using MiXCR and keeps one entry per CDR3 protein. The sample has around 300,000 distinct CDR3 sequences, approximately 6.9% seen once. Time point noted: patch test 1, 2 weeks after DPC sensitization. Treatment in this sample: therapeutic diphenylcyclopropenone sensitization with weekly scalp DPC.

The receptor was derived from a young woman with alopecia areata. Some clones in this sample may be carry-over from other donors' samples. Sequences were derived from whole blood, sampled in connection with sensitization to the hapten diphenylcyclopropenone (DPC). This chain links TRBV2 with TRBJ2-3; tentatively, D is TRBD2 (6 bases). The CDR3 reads CASGTLSTDTQYF. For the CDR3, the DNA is TGTGCCAGCGGGACTCTTTCCACAGATACGCAGTATTTT.